The 25 T cell receptor beta chains presented below share a single source sample, sequenced in a study of blood T cell repertoires in COVID-19. Profiled with immunoSEQ multiplex PCR; TCRdb holds only in-frame clones, not every one. The sample lists about 87,000 clones; roughly 75% were seen once. Sequencing input: peripheral blood. The receptors come from a woman between 45 and 60 years old with acute or convalescent COVID-19.

DNA of the CDR3: TGCGCCAGCAGCTTTACAGGGGGCGGCTATGGCTACACCTTC. It is translated as CASSFTGGGYGYTF. The V and J genes are TRBV5-1 and TRBJ1-2; the match to TRBD1 covers 9 bases. The CDR3 spans 14 residues. Germline V gene sequence: CDR1 SGHRS, CDR2 YFSETQ. J gave up 4 bases and V 2 bases, and 3 bases lay outside the gene matches.

The chain joins TRBV2 to TRBJ2-5; D gene unclear. V was clipped by 1 base and J by 1 base, with 7 bases between them. Germline lookup yields CDR1 SNHLY and CDR2 FYNNEI. The CDR3 spans 14 residues. The CDR3 coding sequence is TGTGCCAGCAGTGAAGGAACACGCCAAGAGACCCAGTACTTC. Translation: CASSEGTRQETQYF.

The CDR3 sequence: CASRAGFIYEQYF. The CDR3 region has the DNA TGTGCCAGCAGAGCGGGATTCATATACGAGCAGTACTTC. The genes are TRBV28 and TRBJ2-7; 7 bases match TRBD2. Trimming at V came to 6 bases and at J to 4 bases, leaving 6 bases not matched to a gene. Germline V gene sequence: CDR1 MDHEN, CDR2 SYDVKM. CDR3 length: 13 residues.

This chain links TRBV5-1 with TRBJ2-1; 11 positions agree with TRBD2. This CDR3 comprises 18 residues. Germline CDR1 is SGHRS and CDR2 is YFSETQ. V was clipped by 1 base and J by 0 bases; unmatched bases: 6. CDR3 DNA sequence: TGCGCCAGCAGCTTGCGGGCTAGCGGGGGGAGCTCCTACAATGAGCAGTTCTTC. Translation gives CASSLRASGGSSYNEQFF. Combining the CDR3 with reference TRBV5-1 and TRBJ2-1 gives the whole variable domain KAGVTQTPRYLIKTRGQQVTLSCSPISGHRSVSWYQQTPGQGLQFLFEYFSETQRNKGNFPGRFSGRQFSNSRSEMNVSTLELGDSALYLCASSLRASGGSSYNEQFFGPGTRLTVL.

The rearrangement uses TRBV28 and TRBJ1-1; the D gene is possibly TRBD1 (6 bases). The CDR3 contains 13 residues. Germline-derived CDR1 and CDR2 are MDHEN and SYDVKM. Trimming took 3 bases from V and 7 from J, leaving 12 bases between them. CDR3 in amino acids: CASSLGGGIEAFF. The CDR3, as DNA: TGTGCCAGCAGTTTGGGAGGGGGGATTGAAGCTTTCTTT.

The chain employs TRBV6-2 or TRBV6-3 and TRBJ1-1; the D is unclear. Trimming left V 4 bases short and J 5 bases short, with 11 bases between. From germline, CDR1 is MNHEY and CDR2 SVGEGT. The CDR3 runs 13 residues. CDR3 in DNA: TGTGCCAGCAGTTTAAGCGGCGGTACTGAAGCTTTCTTT. Its protein is CASSLSGGTEAFF.

This sequence joins TRBV5-6 and TRBJ2-1, with 7 bases lining up with TRBD1. Germline trimming cut 4 bases from V and 2 bases from J; bases unmatched to any gene: 9. Germline lookup yields CDR1 SGHDT and CDR2 YYEEEE. The CDR3 consists of 16 residues. The CDR3 reads CASSGSGTDAYNEQFF. As DNA, the CDR3 is TGTGCCAGCAGCGGGTCCGGGACAGATGCCTACAATGAGCAGTTCTTC.

The chain joins TRBV3-1 (or the pseudogene TRBV3-2) to TRBJ1-2; 7 bases match TRBD1. The CDR3 has 13 amino acids. The trim removed 6 bases at V and 10 bases at J, leaving 11 bases unmatched. The V gene's germline CDR1 is LGHDT and CDR2 YNNKEL (reference sequence). The CDR3 nucleotides read TGTGCCAGCAGTCTCACCGGACAGGCCAACTACACCTTC. Protein: CASSLTGQANYTF.

This clone was counted between two and nine times. The rearrangement joins TRBV27 to TRBJ1-2, with 9 nucleotides matching TRBD1. Germline assignment: CDR1 MNHEY and CDR2 SMNVEV (reference sequence). V was clipped by 10 bases and J by 4 bases; unmatched bases: 13. The CDR3 runs to 15 residues. The CDR3 DNA reads TGTGCCACCACAACATATCGACAGGGGGGCTATGGCTACACCTTC. Protein sequence: CATTTYRQGGYGYTF.

This clone is medium-sized (0.01 to 0.1%) in the sample. The rearrangement uses TRBV4-3 and TRBJ1-2, with D perhaps TRBD1 (6 bases). V lost 0 bases and J 4 bases, leaving 9 bases between the germline ends. Germline loops: CDR1 LGHNA, CDR2 YSLEER. The CDR3 spans 14 residues. CDR3 coding DNA: TGCGCCAGCAGCCAAGATCAGGGGCCCTATGGCTACACCTTC. Its translation: CASSQDQGPYGYTF.

The J gene is TRBJ1-1, the V gene TRBV29-1; D ambiguous. The germline V and J ends were trimmed by 5 bases and 1 base, with 8 bases remaining between them. This CDR3 is built from 12 residues. Germline CDR1 and CDR2: SQVTM and ANQGSEA. CDR3 sequence reads: CSVRPGNTEAFF. The DNA for the CDR3 is TGCAGCGTTCGTCCGGGGAACACTGAAGCTTTCTTT.

The V and J genes are TRBV7-8 and TRBJ1-5; 10 bases fit TRBD1. With V trimmed by 5 bases and J by 1 base, 5 bases remained unmatched. There are 16 residues in the CDR3. The germline CDR1 and CDR2 sequences are SGHVS and FQNEAQ. CDR3 sequence: CASSAPGQGSNQPQHF. The CDR3 DNA follows: TGTGCCAGCAGCGCTCCGGGACAGGGGAGCAATCAGCCCCAGCATTTT. The variable domain in full, with the rest retrieved from reference TRBV7-8 and TRBJ1-5, is GAGVSQSPRYKVAKRGQDVALRCDPISGHVSLFWYQQALGQGPEFLTYFQNEAQLDKSGLPSDRFFAERPEGSVSTLKIQRTQQEDSAVYLCASSAPGQGSNQPQHFGDGTRLSIL.

V gene TRBV7-9 combines with J gene TRBJ2-7; D is possibly TRBD1 (5 bases). Germline CDR1 and CDR2: SEHNR and FQNEAQ (reference sequence). V was clipped by 0 bases and J by 7 bases, with 10 bases between them. The CDR3 totals 13 residues. CDR3 in amino acids: CASSLAGAEEQYF. Written as DNA, the CDR3 is TGTGCCAGCAGCTTAGCAGGGGCGGAGGAGCAGTACTTC.

The V call is TRBV24-1, the J call TRBJ2-1; the match to TRBD1 covers 7 bases. Per the germline V gene, CDR1 is KGHDR and CDR2 is SFDVKD. This CDR3 region has 16 residues. V dropped 1 base and J dropped 7; count of bases not matched to a gene: 9. The CDR3 region has the DNA TGTGCCACCAGTGATTTAGGGAAGGGGGCGGATAATGAGCAGTTCTTC. Translating gives CATSDLGKGADNEQFF.

The V and J genes are TRBV5-6 and TRBJ1-5; D uncertain. V was trimmed by 2 bases and J by 0 bases, leaving 6 bases between them. The CDR3 runs to 14 residues. The V gene's germline CDR1 is SGHDT and CDR2 YYEEEE. The CDR3, as DNA: TGTGCCAGCAGCTTCGGTTATAGCAATCAGCCCCAGCATTTT. Protein sequence: CASSFGYSNQPQHF.

The chain uses TRBV6-6 and TRBJ1-5; TRBD1 aligns across 8 bases. Germline V gene data show CDR1 as MNHNY and CDR2 as SVGAGI (reference sequence). V lost 5 bases to trimming and J lost 5 bases; unmatched junction nucleotides: 5. The CDR3 has 14 residues. The CDR3: CASSRTGFDQPQHF. CDR3 in DNA: TGTGCCAGCAGTCGGACAGGGTTCGATCAGCCCCAGCATTTT.

This sequence joins TRBV7-2 and TRBJ1-3, with D possibly TRBD1 on 5 matching bases. The germline V gene has CDR1 SGHTA and CDR2 FQGNSA. This CDR3 is built from 16 residues. V gave up 1 base and J gave up 2 bases, with 12 bases separating them. Here the CDR3 DNA reads TGTGCCAGCAGCTTAGTCACCAGGGTAGCTGGAAACACCATATATTTT. It specifies CASSLVTRVAGNTIYF.

This chain's CDR3 is CASRGTEGLAYEQYF. CDR3 bases: TGTGCCAGCAGAGGAACCGAGGGACTAGCCTACGAGCAGTACTTC. V is TRBV5-6 and J is TRBJ2-7, with TRBD2 matching over 8 bases. V gave up 5 bases and J gave up 2 bases; unmatched junction bases: 9. CDR1 is SGHDT, CDR2 YYEEEE, per germline. The CDR3 sequence is 15 residues long. The whole variable domain, filled in from reference TRBV5-6 and TRBJ2-7, reads DAGVTQSPTHLIKTRGQQVTLRCSPKSGHDTVSWYQQALGQGPQFIFQYYEEEERQRGNFPDRFSGHQFPNYSSELNVNALLLGDSALYLCASRGTEGLAYEQYFGPGTRLTVT.

For this clone: The conserved closing phenylalanine or tryptophan is absent in this CDR3, likely reflecting a read error. Because the CDR3's place on the DNA is in doubt, the DNA is left out and the CDR3 is given as listed by TCRdb. This sequence joins TRBV7-2 and TRBJ1-1; the D call of TRBD1 is as the table states it, not checked on the DNA. The CDR3 region is 12 residues in length, termini included. Germline-derived CDR1 and CDR2 are SGHTA and FQGNSA. CDR3: CASSLGDPRETV.

The sample holds one count of this clone. The chain has TRBV6-4 and TRBJ1-2; weak D call: TRBD1 (5 bases). Germline V gives CDR1 MRHNA, CDR2 SNTAGT. The V end lost 2 bases, the J end lost 8 bases, and 18 bases lay between the germline ends. CDR3 length equals 15 residues. The CDR3 reads CASSDTGTGAGGYTF. The CDR3, as DNA: TGTGCCAGCAGTGACACCGGGACGGGAGCCGGCGGCTACACCTTC.

This chain connects TRBV6-1 to TRBJ1-2; D not resolved. The V end lost 6 bases, the J end lost 0 bases, and 8 bases lay between the germline ends. CDR1 is MNHNS and CDR2 is SASEGT in the germline V gene. CDR3 length equals 13 residues. CDR3 loop: CASRSTANYGYTF. DNA of the CDR3: TGTGCCAGCAGATCCACAGCTAACTATGGCTACACCTTC.

The chain is built from TRBV7-3 and TRBJ2-7, with a weak D call TRBD1 (6 bases). Trimming removed 1 base from V and 3 bases from J, with 13 bases in between. There are 15 residues in the CDR3. Germline CDR1 and CDR2: SGHTA and FQGTGA. CDR3 loop: CASSLRAGDVYEQYF. In DNA form, the CDR3 reads TGTGCCAGCAGCTTAAGGGCAGGGGACGTCTACGAGCAGTACTTC.

This sequence joins TRBV19 and TRBJ1-2; unclear D gene. In germline, CDR1 is LNHDA, CDR2 SQIVND (reference sequence). The CDR3 runs to 14 residues. With 4 bases removed from V and 3 bases from J, the gap between germline ends came to 12 bases. For the CDR3, the DNA is TGTGCCAGTAGTAGTAACAGTCTCGACTATGGCTACACCTTC. It is translated as CASSSNSLDYGYTF.

This rearrangement joins TRBV21-1 to TRBJ1-2; TRBD1, the table's D call, was not compared with the DNA. TRBV21-1 is designated a pseudogene. This CDR3 contains 21 residues. The DNA for the CDR3 is TGTGCCAGCAGCAAAGAGAAACGCGATCGGACAGGGATGGGTTGCGGCTATGGCTACACCTTC. Protein: CASSKEKRDRTGMGCGYGYTF.

V is TRBV7-2 and J is TRBJ1-6, with D unresolved. Germline loops: CDR1 SGHTA, CDR2 FQGNSA. Trimming cost V 1 base and J 9 bases, with 13 bases left between them. The CDR3 loop spans 15 amino acids. The CDR3 sequence is CASSLVEHLVSPLHF. The CDR3 DNA sequence: TGTGCCAGCAGCTTAGTCGAGCATCTGGTTTCACCCCTCCACTTT. The full variable domain, rest sourced from reference TRBV7-2 and TRBJ1-6, is GAGVSQSPSNKVTEKGKDVELRCDPISGHTALYWYRQSLGQGLEFLIYFQGNSAPDKSGLPSDRFSAERTGGSVSTLTIQRTQQEDSAVYLCASSLVEHLVSPLHFGNGTRLTVT.